This TCR beta chain was identified in a study of shared clonotypes between healthy human individuals. Study conclusions and caveats: Generally, estimated richness proved larger in naive subsets than it did in memory subsets. Generation probabilities were higher for clonotypes shared across all four sorted-subset donors than for unshared ones.

For this clone: What it recognizes is unknown.

Sequencing was performed with immunoSEQ multiplex PCR; in TCRdb, only in-frame clones are kept and a portion is missing. In the table there are hundreds of thousands of clones, over 65% of which are singletons. Germline CDR1 reads MNHEY; CDR2 reads SVGAGI. Deletions cut 8 bases from V and 0 bases from J, with 11 bases between. This CDR3 region has 13 residues. Division of CD4+ cells produced a CD45RA+ naive subset and a CD45RA-negative memory subset. The sequence came from a woman in her thirties in good health. The chain has TRBV6-5 and TRBJ2-7, with D possibly TRBD1 on 6 matching bases. Sequenced sample: memory CD4+ T cells sorted from blood. The subset was: CD45RA-negative fraction. The CDR3 loop is CASWDTNSYEQYF. For the CDR3, the DNA is TGTGCCAGCTGGGACACCAACTCCTACGAGCAGTACTTC.